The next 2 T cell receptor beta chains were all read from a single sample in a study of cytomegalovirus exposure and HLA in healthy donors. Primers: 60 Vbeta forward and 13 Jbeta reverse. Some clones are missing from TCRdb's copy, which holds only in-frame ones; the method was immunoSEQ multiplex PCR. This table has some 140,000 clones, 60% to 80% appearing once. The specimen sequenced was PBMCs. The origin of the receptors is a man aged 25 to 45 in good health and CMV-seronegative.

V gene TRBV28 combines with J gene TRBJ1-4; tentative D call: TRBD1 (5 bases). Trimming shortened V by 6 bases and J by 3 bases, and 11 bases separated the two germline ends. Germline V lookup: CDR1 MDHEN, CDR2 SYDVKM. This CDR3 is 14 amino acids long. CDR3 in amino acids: CASSPRGANEKLFF. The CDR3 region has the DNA TGTGCCAGCAGCCCCCGGGGGGCTAATGAAAAACTGTTTTTT.

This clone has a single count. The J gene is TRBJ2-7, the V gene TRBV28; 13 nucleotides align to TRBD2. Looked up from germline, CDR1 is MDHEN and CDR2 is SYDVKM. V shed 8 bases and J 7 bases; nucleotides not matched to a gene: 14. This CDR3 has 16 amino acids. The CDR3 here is CASLSQLAGGSREQYF. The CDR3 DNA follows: TGTGCCAGCTTATCTCAACTAGCGGGAGGGTCTAGGGAGCAGTACTTC.